These 7 T cell receptor beta chains were all obtained from the same sample, sequenced in a study of blood T cell repertoires in COVID-19. Sequenced by immunoSEQ multiplex PCR; TCRdb stores in-frame clones only, minus some. Of approximately 250,000 clones listed, less than 90% are singletons. The sequenced material came from peripheral blood. The receptors derive from a woman in her forties who had recovered from COVID-19.

This CDR3 is CASSQTRPRETQYF. The CDR3 DNA reads TGTGCCAGCAGCCAAACCCGCCCTAGGGAGACCCAGTACTTC. The chain couples TRBV3-1 (or the pseudogene TRBV3-2) to TRBJ2-5, with no clear D. The CDR3 is 14 amino acids. CDR1 and CDR2 (germline): LGHDT, YNNKEL (reference sequence). Trimming took 2 bases from V and 5 from J, leaving 12 bases between them.

The rearrangement joins TRBV14 to TRBJ2-1; TRBD2 agrees at 7 bases. The CDR3 has 16 amino acids. Germline loops: CDR1 SGHDN, CDR2 FVKESK. Trimming at V came to 7 bases and at J to 1 base, leaving 10 bases not matched to a gene. The CDR3 nucleotides are TGTGCCAGCACCCTGGGGGGGGGAAGGTCCTACAATGAGCAGTTCTTC. Translation: CASTLGGGRSYNEQFF.

V is TRBV9 and J is TRBJ2-2, with 12 nucleotides matching TRBD1. The length of the CDR3 is 18 residues. From germline, CDR1 is SGDLS and CDR2 YYNGEE. V lost 0 bases, J lost 7 bases, and 10 bases stayed unmatched. CDR3 sequence: CASSVGVLGQGAIGELFF. CDR3 bases: TGTGCCAGCAGCGTAGGCGTTCTGGGACAGGGGGCTATCGGGGAGCTGTTTTTT.

This clone appeared many times. This chain connects TRBV7-9 to TRBJ1-4; D not certain. The ends were cut back, 1 base at V and 1 base at J, with 7 bases in the middle. CDR1 is SEHNR, CDR2 FQNEAQ, per germline (reference sequence). CDR3 length: 15 residues. Here the CDR3 DNA reads TGTGCCAGCAGCTTAGGACTCCTAACTAATGAAAAACTGTTTTTT. Amino acids: CASSLGLLTNEKLFF.

CDR3 sequence (DNA): TGTGCCACCCGGGACAGGGTCACCGGGGAGCTGTTTTTT. This translates into CATRDRVTGELFF. The chain is built from TRBV10-3 and TRBJ2-2; 9 bases line up with TRBD1. Trimming removed 10 bases from V and 4 bases from J; junction bases left unmatched: 4. In germline, CDR1 is ENHRY, CDR2 SYGVKD. This CDR3 spans 13 amino acids.

This clone was observed a handful of times. Other DNA sequences in this specimen translate into the identical CDR3. This chain links TRBV4-1 with TRBJ1-6; 7 bases match TRBD1. The trim removed 1 base at V and 5 bases at J, leaving 2 bases unmatched. The V gene's germline CDR1 is MGHRA and CDR2 YSYEKL. The CDR3 extends over 15 amino acids. The CDR3 nucleotides read TGCGCCAGCAGCCAAGTTGGGACAGATAATTCACCCCTCCACTTT. This translates into CASSQVGTDNSPLHF.

J is TRBJ1-5 and V is TRBV9; possibly TRBD1 for D (6 bases). This CDR3 is 14 amino acids long. V was shortened by 6 bases and J by 1 base, with 11 bases between the two germline ends. Looked up from germline, CDR1 is SGDLS and CDR2 is YYNGEE. CDR3 protein: CASNPGVSNQPQHF. CDR3 sequence (DNA): TGTGCCAGCAACCCAGGGGTAAGCAATCAGCCCCAGCATTTT.